One sample yielded the 23 T cell receptor beta chains listed below, sequenced in a study of T-cell memory formation after mild COVID-19. Each CDR3 protein gets one entry after TCRdb re-called the 5' RACE reads with MiXCR. Among about 190,000 distinct CDR3 sequences listed, about 18% were seen once. Sample: PBMCs or a T cell subset sorted from them (not recorded which). The source of these receptors is an adult woman who had mild COVID-19 (a few samples of this study predate the infection). Cell type and time point are not known.

The sample holds a few counts of this clonotype. Germline is not matched at one junction end, which may reflect a read error. The chain is built from TRBV29-1 and TRBJ1-1; D perhaps matches TRBD1 (5 bases). Germline CDR1 is SQVTM and CDR2 is ANQGSEA. CDR3 length equals 13 residues. CDR3 sequence: CSVQGRGNAEAFF. CDR3 sequence (DNA): TGCAGCGTCCAGGGACGGGGGAACGCTGAAGCTTTCTTT.

This clonotype appeared many times. The junction does not match germline at one end; this may be a read error. The chain is built from TRBV7-2 and TRBJ2-1; 9 nucleotides line up with TRBD2. CDR1 SGHTA and CDR2 FQGNSA come from the germline V gene. The CDR3 loop spans 13 amino acids. CDR3 bases: TGTGCCAGCAGCTTAGAGCGCGGGAGGGCCCGCCACTTC. Translated, it gives CASSLERGRARHF.

This clonotype showed up just a few times. The chain has TRBV7-2 and TRBJ2-4, with 7 positions matching TRBD2. Germline loops: CDR1 SGHTA, CDR2 FQGNSA. The CDR3 totals 14 residues. The trim removed 3 bases at V and 4 bases at J, leaving 3 bases unmatched. The CDR3 DNA reads as TGTGCCAGCAGCTTGGGGGGGTCGAAAAACATTCAGTACTTC. Its protein product is CASSLGGSKNIQYF.

J is TRBJ2-2 and V is TRBV20-1, with D tentatively TRBD2 (6 bases). Trimming left V 2 bases short and J 6 bases short, with 7 bases between. CDR3 size: 12 residues. Germline-derived CDR1 and CDR2 are DFQATT and SNEGSKA (reference sequence). The CDR3 here is CSARSGAGELFF. The CDR3 DNA follows: TGCAGTGCTAGATCGGGGGCCGGGGAGCTGTTTTTT.

This clonotype turned up a few times. The rearrangement links TRBV11-2 to TRBJ1-6, with 7 bases identical to TRBD1. The CDR3 is 17 residues long. The germline V gene has CDR1 SGHAT and CDR2 FQNNGV. V was clipped by 5 bases and J by 10 bases; unmatched bases: 17. CDR3 in DNA: TGTGCCAGCAGCCAAGGACAGGCCTTTCGGGGAGGATCACCCCTCCACTTT. Translation gives CASSQGQAFRGGSPLHF.

This clonotype has only a few counts. The chain joins TRBV28 to TRBJ2-7, with a weak D call TRBD2 (6 bases). Germline assignment: CDR1 MDHEN and CDR2 SYDVKM. V was clipped by 4 bases and J by 4 bases, with 14 bases between them. This CDR3 comprises 14 residues. The CDR3 DNA follows: TGTGCCAGCAGTTCATCCGGGACTTTGTACGAGCAGTACTTC. This sequence encodes CASSSSGTLYEQYF. Supplemented by reference TRBV28 and TRBJ2-7, the full variable domain reads DVKVTQSSRYLVKRTGEKVFLECVQDMDHENMFWYRQDPGLGLRLIYFSYDVKMKEKGDIPEGYSVSREKKERFSLILESASTNQTSMYLCASSSSGTLYEQYFGPGTRLTVT.

CDR3 bases: TGTGCCAGCAGGCGGCCCTCCTATGGCTACACCTTC. It yields the protein CASRRPSYGYTF. V gene TRBV28 combines with J gene TRBJ1-2; D ambiguous. Germline-derived CDR1 and CDR2 are MDHEN and SYDVKM. V dropped 6 bases and J dropped 4 bases, with 9 bases sitting between them. The CDR3 spans 12 residues.

The table lists this clonotype with a few counts. V gene TRBV6-1 combines with J gene TRBJ2-5, with 7 bases identical to TRBD1. The V and J ends lost 2 bases and 4 bases, in that order; junction bases with no gene match: 4. The CDR3 covers 14 residues. CDR1 and CDR2 from the germline V gene are MNHNS and SASEGT. CDR3 in amino acids: CASSETAGGETQYF. Written as DNA, the CDR3 is TGTGCCAGCAGTGAAACTGCAGGGGGAGAGACCCAGTACTTC.

This clonotype occurred many times. The V call is TRBV4-2, the J call TRBJ2-7; a weak D match, TRBD1 (5 bases). With 3 bases removed from V and 3 bases from J, the gap between germline ends came to 15 bases. The CDR3 spans 15 residues. The germline V gene has CDR1 LGHNA and CDR2 YNFKEQ. CDR3 DNA sequence: TGTGCCAGCAGCCAGTCTGGGGCAGCCCTCTACGAGCAGTACTTC. This gives the protein CASSQSGAALYEQYF.

The rearrangement links TRBV5-1 to TRBJ2-2; 9 bases agree with TRBD2. The length of the CDR3 is 18 residues. Unmatched junction bases numbered 12, after V lost 1 base and J lost 5 bases. The germline gives CDR1 SGHRS, CDR2 YFSETQ. DNA for the CDR3: TGCGCCAGCAGCTTGTGGTCTAGCGGGGACTCGGGAACCGGGGAGCTGTTTTTT. Residues: CASSLWSSGDSGTGELFF.

This clonotype occurred many times. The chain uses TRBV5-6 and TRBJ2-7; 8 nucleotides line up with TRBD2. V lost 3 bases, J lost 4 bases, and 3 bases stayed unmatched. CDR1 is SGHDT and CDR2 is YYEEEE in the germline V gene. CDR3 length: 13 amino acids. This CDR3 is CASSSRGGYEQYF. DNA for the CDR3: TGTGCCAGCAGCTCCCGGGGGGGATACGAGCAGTACTTC.

This clonotype was counted only a few times. The chain uses TRBV6-6 and TRBJ2-6; D call uncertain. This CDR3 region has 16 residues. The germline gives CDR1 MNHNY, CDR2 SVGAGI (reference sequence). The V end lost 0 bases, the J end lost 0 bases, and 6 bases lay between the germline ends. In DNA, the CDR3 is TGTGCCAGCAGTTACTCAGTCGGCTCTGGGGCCAACGTCCTGACTTTC. This sequence encodes CASSYSVGSGANVLTF.

This clonotype was detected a few times. The chain joins TRBV29-1 to TRBJ2-7, with a tentative D call TRBD2 (6 bases). The CDR3 extends over 11 amino acids. Per the germline V gene, CDR1 is SQVTM and CDR2 is ANQGSEA. V was clipped by 4 bases and J by 4 bases, with 8 bases between them. For the CDR3, the DNA is TGCAGCGTTGGGGAGGAATACGAGCAGTACTTC. This translates into CSVGEEYEQYF.

This clonotype turned up a few times. This chain connects TRBV12-3 or TRBV12-4 to TRBJ2-5, with 10 bases aligning to TRBD2. The CDR3 covers 15 residues. V lost 3 bases and J lost 1; bases outside the gene matches: 2. The CDR3 spells CASSFSGGTQETQYF. CDR3 in DNA: TGTGCCAGCAGTTTTAGCGGGGGGACCCAAGAGACCCAGTACTTC.

At least ten counts were recorded for this clonotype. The rearrangement joins TRBV7-8 to TRBJ2-5; D unresolved. The CDR3 contains 13 residues. Trimming removed 3 bases at V and 5 bases at J, with 10 bases between. Germline CDR1 SGHVS, CDR2 FQNEAQ. CDR3 bases: TGTGCCAGCAGCTTTCGACTGGAGGAGACCCAGTACTTC. Its protein is CASSFRLEETQYF. Full variable domain (outside the CDR3, taken from reference TRBV7-8 and TRBJ2-5): GAGVSQSPRYKVAKRGQDVALRCDPISGHVSLFWYQQALGQGPEFLTYFQNEAQLDKSGLPSDRFFAERPEGSVSTLKIQRTQQEDSAVYLCASSFRLEETQYFGPGTRLLVL.

V and J are TRBV5-5 and TRBJ1-1, with unresolved D. The CDR3 is made up of 15 amino acids. Germline assignment: CDR1 SGHKS and CDR2 YYEKEE (reference sequence). Trimming left V 4 bases short and J 0 bases short, with 13 bases between. The CDR3 region is CASSGVGLMNTEAFF. Written as DNA, the CDR3 is TGTGCCAGCAGCGGAGTTGGGTTGATGAACACTGAAGCTTTCTTT. The full variable domain, rest sourced from reference TRBV5-5 and TRBJ1-1, is DAGVTQSPTHLIKTRGQQVTLRCSPISGHKSVSWYQQVLGQGPQFIFQYYEKEERGRGNFPDRFSARQFPNYSSELNVNALLLGDSALYLCASSGVGLMNTEAFFGQGTRLTVV.

This clonotype was counted only a few times. This chain uses TRBV18 with TRBJ2-5, with D unclear. The CDR3 consists of 14 residues. Trimming pared 4 bases from V and 1 base from J, leaving 10 bases between. Germline CDR1 and CDR2: KGHSH and LQKENI. The CDR3: CASSLYSLQETQYF. The CDR3 DNA reads as TGTGCCAGCTCACTTTATTCACTCCAAGAGACCCAGTACTTC.

This clonotype was seen a few times. This chain connects TRBV4-1 to TRBJ1-2; TRBD1 matches at 8 bases. The V and J ends lost 4 bases and 2 bases, in that order; junction bases with no gene match: 12. CDR1 and CDR2 (germline): MGHRA, YSYEKL. The CDR3 runs to 17 residues. For the CDR3, the DNA is TGCGCCAGCAGCCCGCTAGGCAGGGGGCGCGGGAACTATGGCTACACCTTC. This encodes CASSPLGRGRGNYGYTF.

This clonotype was seen a handful of times. The genes are TRBV12-3 or TRBV12-4 and TRBJ1-1; no clear D. V lost 4 bases and J lost 6, with 15 bases in between. The CDR3 sequence is 14 residues long. The CDR3 spells CASSSEDQLPEAFF. The CDR3 region has the DNA TGTGCCAGCAGTTCTGAGGACCAATTACCTGAAGCTTTCTTT.

In its sample, this clonotype was seen a few times. V and J are TRBV7-9 and TRBJ2-1; TRBD2 aligns across 12 bases. Germline lookup yields CDR1 SEHNR and CDR2 FQNEAQ (reference sequence). The CDR3 is 19 residues long. The V and J ends lost 5 bases and 5 bases, in that order; junction bases with no gene match: 16. This CDR3 reads CASSHREFKTSGRNNEQFF. As DNA, the CDR3 is TGTGCCAGCAGCCATCGCGAATTCAAGACTAGCGGGAGAAACAATGAGCAGTTCTTC.

The rearrangement joins TRBV20-1 to TRBJ2-5, with D possibly matching TRBD2 (6 bases). V shed 1 base and J shed 7 bases, with 16 bases lying between them. This CDR3 contains 14 residues. Germline V lookup: CDR1 DFQATT, CDR2 SNEGSKA (reference sequence). This chain's CDR3 is CSARAGAEGGTQYF. The CDR3 bases are TGCAGTGCTAGAGCCGGAGCGGAGGGTGGGACCCAGTACTTC.

There are a few counts of this clonotype. The chain links TRBV10-3 to TRBJ2-7, with 8 bases matching TRBD1. This CDR3 region has 15 residues. Germline CDR1 ENHRY, CDR2 SYGVKD. The ends lost 4 bases at V and 3 bases at J; junction bases unmatched: 8. The CDR3 DNA sequence: TGTGCCATCAGTGGTGGGCAGGGGGCGAGCTACGAGCAGTACTTC. It translates to CAISGGQGASYEQYF.

This clonotype has more than one count but fewer than ten. V and J are TRBV6-5 and TRBJ1-5; TRBD1 matches at 10 bases. V gave up 6 bases and J gave up 7 bases; unmatched junction bases: 15. This CDR3 comprises 17 residues. In germline, CDR1 is MNHEY, CDR2 SVGAGI. Here the CDR3 reads CASRPAGQGKGGQPQHF. DNA of the CDR3: TGTGCCAGCAGGCCCGCGGGACAGGGGAAGGGTGGGCAGCCCCAGCATTTT.